What follows is one T cell receptor (beta chain) and its context. There is no known antigen for this receptor. No qualities accompany the bases; no much larger clone lies one base away. This sample was included in a study of identifying expanded T cells in peripheral blood (dated 2019 in TCRdb). As for the study more broadly: Four technical replicates, made by sequencing separate aliquots from the same pool of genomic DNA, were compared pairwise. Results the study describes overall, beyond this receptor: The beta-binomial model significantly reduced the number of clones called differentially abundant and the false-positive rate across all healthy-donor time intervals. Around 1.2 differentially abundant clones were flagged by the binomial model between technical replicates, whereas about 15 and 18 were flagged over around two weeks and four weeks, respectively. For all healthy donors, the variance in clone template counts between two-week samples rose significantly as total template count increased. The authors expected that biological variance in healthy repertoires might rise further over much longer intervals, such as months to years.

The immunoSEQ Assay, which relies on bias-controlled multiplex PCR amplification of genomic DNA, was used to profile TCRbeta CDR3 regions. The original methods were these. The absolute abundance of each unique TCRbeta CDR3 region was quantified after sequences were collapsed and filtered. Differential abundance was assessed using a binomial (Fisher-equivalent) model and a beta-binomial model in which time-dependent variance fitted from healthy donors was added. Clones with fewer than 5 combined templates were removed, and differential abundance was called for clones with a Benjamini-Hochberg FDR below 0.01. The form v = (b*log(k)+a)^2 was used to model beta-binomial variance as a function of total template count across the two samples. TCRdb took over this immuneACCESS table, retaining in-frame rearrangements with V and J assigned. Such tables are incomplete; in checked studies, under half of the missing clones stem from an unresolved V gene, and the remainder is unexplained. V, J and clone size derive from that table, while D and trimming were established from the DNA sequence. This sample lists 70,000 to 95,000 clones; roughly 90% were detected once. About 3.9% of the sample is held by the ten biggest clonotypes.

No immune events, such as infections, were documented for the healthy donors during the collection period. Healthy-donor blood repertoires served as a training cohort to calibrate time-dependent variance in a beta-binomial model of T-cell clone differential abundance. The training cohort was composed of roughly ten healthy donors, 3 female and 7 male. On average the donors were approximately 43 years old, and their ages spanned about 29 to 65 years. Whole blood, obtained from a commercial supplier, was collected from each healthy donor at three time points spaced about 2 weeks apart. Genomic DNA was extracted from unsorted whole blood for immunosequencing. CDR1 and CDR2 are drawn from the germline V gene: MGHRA, YSYEKL. Its CDR3 holds 15 amino acids, cysteine through phenylalanine. The entry retains the CDR3 DNA only, 45 bases that are in frame from base 1. V is shortened by 0 bases, J by 8 bases, and the region joining them spans 14 bases.

Sequenced sample: blood. This sequence originates from a person aged 18 to 70 in good health. The chain links TRBV4-1 with TRBJ1-5; a weak D assignment points to TRBD1 (6 bases agree). This receptor carries the CDR3 CASSQDRGGGKPQHF. The nucleotide sequence is TGCGCCAGCAGCCAAGATCGGGGAGGGGGAAAGCCCCAGCATTTT.